The 19 T cell receptor beta chains presented below share a single source sample, sequenced in a study of blood T cell repertoires in COVID-19 (dated by TCRdb to 2020 to 2021). Libraries were prepared through the immunoSEQ multiplex PCR assay. In TCRdb, the immuneACCESS table is reduced to in-frame sequences with V and J assigned. These tables do not hold every clone; where another copy was compared, an unresolved V gene accounts for under half, and the others remain unexplained. The sample table lists under 200,000 clones, 87% of them with a count of one. About 9.4% of the sample is in the top ten clones. Sequencing used peripheral blood. These receptors were obtained from a woman between 65 and 79 years old with COVID-19, enrolled during active disease.

This chain connects TRBV19 to TRBJ2-1; 7 nucleotides agree with TRBD1. V lost 5 bases to trimming and J lost 0 bases; unmatched junction nucleotides: 7. The CDR3 runs 16 residues. Looked up from germline, CDR1 is LNHDA and CDR2 is SQIVND (reference sequence). CDR3 protein: CASSPQGKGSYNEQFF. CDR3 nucleotide sequence: TGTGCCAGTAGTCCACAGGGGAAAGGCTCCTACAATGAGCAGTTCTTC.

The rearrangement links TRBV5-1 to TRBJ2-2; D is possibly TRBD2 (5 bases). The ends were cut back, 3 bases at V and 5 bases at J, with 8 bases in the middle. This CDR3 contains 13 residues. Germline V gene sequence: CDR1 SGHRS, CDR2 YFSETQ. DNA for the CDR3: TGCGCCAGCAGCTGGACTCTTACCGGGGAGCTGTTTTTT. It codes for CASSWTLTGELFF.

V gene TRBV11-3 combines with J gene TRBJ2-2; possibly TRBD2 for D (7 bases). V was cut by 4 bases and J by 6 bases, with 27 bases left in between. This CDR3 has 19 amino acids. Germline values: CDR1 SGHNT, CDR2 YENEEA. The CDR3 bases are TGTGCCAGCAGCTCCCATACGCACGGGGGGCTGGGATTCTCCGGGGAGCTGTTTTTT. Translation gives CASSSHTHGGLGFSGELFF.

The V gene is TRBV29-1, the J gene TRBJ2-1, with TRBD1 matching 7 bases. The trim removed 3 bases at V and 6 bases at J, leaving 11 bases unmatched. Germline V lookup: CDR1 SQVTM, CDR2 ANQGSEA. This CDR3 is built from 15 residues. CDR3: CSVEPARGTANEQFF. CDR3 in DNA: TGCAGCGTTGAGCCAGCCCGAGGGACAGCCAATGAGCAGTTCTTC.

The chain joins TRBV5-1 to TRBJ2-1; 11 positions agree with TRBD2. The ends lost 0 bases at V and 7 bases at J; junction bases unmatched: 12. The CDR3 totals 18 residues. Germline V gene lookup returns CDR1 SGHRS and CDR2 YFSETQ. The CDR3: CASSLAPWLASGGNEQFF. CDR3 bases: TGCGCCAGCAGCTTGGCCCCATGGTTGGCTAGCGGGGGGAATGAGCAGTTCTTC. Filled out from reference TRBV5-1 and TRBJ2-1, the complete variable domain reads KAGVTQTPRYLIKTRGQQVTLSCSPISGHRSVSWYQQTPGQGLQFLFEYFSETQRNKGNFPGRFSGRQFSNSRSEMNVSTLELGDSALYLCASSLAPWLASGGNEQFFGPGTRLTVL.

The CDR3 sequence is CATSAGRGNYEQYF. Here the CDR3 DNA reads TGTGCCACCAGTGCGGGCAGGGGAAACTACGAGCAGTACTTC. The rearrangement links TRBV24-1 to TRBJ2-7, with D perhaps matching TRBD1 (6 bases). Trimming took off 5 bases at V and 3 bases at J, with 13 bases between the two ends. Per the germline V gene, CDR1 is KGHDR and CDR2 is SFDVKD. The CDR3 has 14 amino acids.

The chain links TRBV9 to TRBJ1-1; 10 bases align to TRBD1. V lost 4 bases and J lost 5; bases outside the gene matches: 14. The CDR3 has 17 amino acids. CDR1 is SGDLS, CDR2 YYNGEE, per germline. CDR3 sequence reads: CASSPIRDRGPGTEAFF. The CDR3 coding sequence is TGTGCCAGCAGCCCGATCCGGGACAGGGGCCCGGGGACTGAAGCTTTCTTT.

The genes are TRBV7-9 and TRBJ2-3, with 9 bases identical to TRBD1. The CDR3 contains 15 residues. Germline values: CDR1 SEHNR, CDR2 FQNEAQ (reference sequence). V lost 1 base and J lost 2; bases outside the gene matches: 1. The CDR3 bases are TGTGCCAGCAGCTTAGGACAGGGGGACACAGATACGCAGTATTTT. It specifies CASSLGQGDTDTQYF.

This clone was seen a handful of times. V is TRBV28 and J is TRBJ1-2; TRBD1 aligns across 9 bases. Unmatched junction bases numbered 11, after V lost 5 bases and J lost 1 base. There are 17 residues in the CDR3. Germline-derived CDR1 and CDR2 are MDHEN and SYDVKM. The CDR3 DNA reads as TGTGCCAGCAGTACCGCCGGGACAGGGATCCTTAACTATGGCTACACCTTC. It translates to CASSTAGTGILNYGYTF.

This chain links TRBV4-2 with TRBJ1-2; 8 positions agree with TRBD1. CDR1 is LGHNA and CDR2 is YNFKEQ in the germline V gene. The CDR3 has 15 residues. Germline trimming cut 0 bases from V and 7 bases from J; bases unmatched to any gene: 7. The CDR3 DNA sequence: TGTGCCAGCAGCCAAGAGGACAGGGTATGGGGTGGCTACACCTTC. Protein product: CASSQEDRVWGGYTF.

This chain joins TRBV6-5 and TRBJ2-7; D gene ambiguous. Per the germline V gene, CDR1 is MNHEY and CDR2 is SVGAGI. CDR3 length: 13 amino acids. Deletions cut 0 bases from V and 3 bases from J, with 6 bases between. CDR3 amino acids: CASSYSTGYEQYF. As DNA, the CDR3 is TGTGCCAGCAGTTACTCGACGGGCTACGAGCAGTACTTC.

The V and J genes are TRBV21-1 and TRBJ2-5; whether TRBD2, the table's D call, matches the DNA was not checked. TRBV21-1 is a recognized pseudogene. The CDR3 sequence is 17 residues long. CDR3 nucleotides: TGTGCCAGCAGCATGGAAAGGAGTCGGGGGAGGGCGAAGACCCAGTACTTC. Its protein product is CASSMERSRGRAKTQYF.

The chain joins TRBV5-6 to TRBJ2-3; 7 nucleotides match TRBD1. Germline V gives CDR1 SGHDT, CDR2 YYEEEE. CDR3 length equals 16 residues. Trimming at V came to 0 bases and at J to 2 bases, leaving 6 bases not matched to a gene. The CDR3 DNA reads TGTGCCAGCAGCTTGGCCCGGGACAGAGACACAGATACGCAGTATTTT. This gives the protein CASSLARDRDTDTQYF.

The chain employs TRBV11-2 and TRBJ1-1; D remains unclear. From germline, CDR1 is SGHAT and CDR2 FQNNGV. The CDR3 length is 15 residues. Trimming stripped 1 base from V and 0 bases from J, with 9 bases between. The CDR3 protein is CASSLVVGVNTEAFF. The CDR3 region has the DNA TGTGCCAGCAGCTTAGTCGTGGGAGTGAACACTGAAGCTTTCTTT. Full variable domain (rest looked up from reference TRBV11-2 and TRBJ1-1): EAGVAQSPRYKIIEKRQSVAFWCNPISGHATLYWYQQILGQGPKLLIQFQNNGVVDDSQLPKDRFSAERLKGVDSTLKIQPAKLEDSAVYLCASSLVVGVNTEAFFGQGTRLTVV.

The J gene is TRBJ2-1, the V gene TRBV5-6, with TRBD2 as a possible D gene (8 bases). This CDR3 spans 15 amino acids. Per germline, CDR1 SGHDT and CDR2 YYEEEE. V dropped 2 bases and J dropped 6 bases, with 15 bases sitting between them. The CDR3 sequence is CASSFPTGTSNEQFF. The CDR3 nucleotides read TGTGCCAGCAGCTTTCCGACAGGGACTAGCAATGAGCAGTTCTTC.

This sequence joins TRBV27 and TRBJ1-5; 7 bases map to TRBD1. The trim removed 6 bases at V and 7 bases at J, leaving 12 bases unmatched. Per the germline V gene, CDR1 is MNHEY and CDR2 is SMNVEV (reference sequence). This CDR3 spans 15 amino acids. The CDR3 nucleotides read TGTGCCAGCAGCCGCGGGGCAGGGGGGATCCAGCCCCAGCATTTT. Translating gives CASSRGAGGIQPQHF.

The V and J genes are TRBV5-1 and TRBJ1-6, with TRBD1 matching 8 bases. The CDR3 length is 18 residues. CDR1 is SGHRS and CDR2 is YFSETQ in the germline V gene. V gave up 2 bases and J gave up 8 bases; unmatched junction bases: 15. The CDR3 is CASSFGTGGKIWDSPLHF. As DNA, the CDR3 is TGCGCCAGCAGCTTCGGAACAGGGGGGAAAATATGGGATTCACCCCTCCACTTT. Filled out from reference TRBV5-1 and TRBJ1-6, the complete variable domain reads KAGVTQTPRYLIKTRGQQVTLSCSPISGHRSVSWYQQTPGQGLQFLFEYFSETQRNKGNFPGRFSGRQFSNSRSEMNVSTLELGDSALYLCASSFGTGGKIWDSPLHFGNGTRLTVT.

This rearrangement joins TRBV28 to TRBJ2-3; TRBD2 aligns across 7 bases. J was trimmed by 3 bases and V by 3 bases; bases with no gene match: 18. The CDR3 runs to 19 residues. Looked up from germline, CDR1 is MDHEN and CDR2 is SYDVKM. The CDR3 is CASSLYRFRDYGRTDTQYF. DNA for the CDR3: TGTGCCAGCAGTTTGTATCGGTTCAGGGACTACGGTAGGACAGATACGCAGTATTTT.

The genes are TRBV27 and TRBJ2-5; 8 bases are a match to TRBD1. This CDR3 spans 17 amino acids. The germline gives CDR1 MNHEY, CDR2 SMNVEV (reference sequence). Germline trimming cut 2 bases from V and 6 bases from J; bases unmatched to any gene: 14. The CDR3 protein is CASSLGAGLDRAKTQYF. The CDR3 bases are TGTGCCAGCAGTTTAGGCGCGGGGCTGGACAGGGCGAAGACCCAGTACTTC.